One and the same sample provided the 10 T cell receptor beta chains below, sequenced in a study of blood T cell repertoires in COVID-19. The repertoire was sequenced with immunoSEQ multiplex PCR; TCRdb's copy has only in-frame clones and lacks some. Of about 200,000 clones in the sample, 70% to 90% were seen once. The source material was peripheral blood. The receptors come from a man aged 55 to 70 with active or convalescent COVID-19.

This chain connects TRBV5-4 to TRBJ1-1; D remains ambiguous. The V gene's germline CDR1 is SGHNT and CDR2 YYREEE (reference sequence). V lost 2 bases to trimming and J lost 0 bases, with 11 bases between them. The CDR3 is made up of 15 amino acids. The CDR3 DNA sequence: TGTGCCAGCAGCTTCCAATCCAGGTTGAACACTGAAGCTTTCTTT. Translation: CASSFQSRLNTEAFF.

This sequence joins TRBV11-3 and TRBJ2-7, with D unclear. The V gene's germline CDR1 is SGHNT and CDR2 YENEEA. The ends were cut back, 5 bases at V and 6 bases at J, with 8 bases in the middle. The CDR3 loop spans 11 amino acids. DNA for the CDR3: TGTGCCAGCAGCCCCCAGGCCGAGCAGTACTTC. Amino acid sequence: CASSPQAEQYF.

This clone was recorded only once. In DNA, the CDR3 is TGTGCCAGCAGTGACGAGGAGGGGGCCGACTTTAGCACAGATACGCAGTATTTT. This encodes CASSDEEGADFSTDTQYF. The chain recombines TRBV6-4 with TRBJ2-3; perhaps TRBD1 as D (7 bases). Germline V CDR1 and CDR2: MRHNA, SNTAGT. This CDR3 contains 18 residues. The ends were cut back, 2 bases at V and 0 bases at J, with 18 bases in the middle.

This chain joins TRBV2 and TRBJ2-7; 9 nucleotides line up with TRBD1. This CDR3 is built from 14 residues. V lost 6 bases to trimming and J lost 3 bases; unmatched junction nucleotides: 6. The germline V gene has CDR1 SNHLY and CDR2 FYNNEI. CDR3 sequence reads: CASRGTGRVYEQYF. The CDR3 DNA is TGTGCCAGCAGGGGGACAGGGAGGGTCTACGAGCAGTACTTC.

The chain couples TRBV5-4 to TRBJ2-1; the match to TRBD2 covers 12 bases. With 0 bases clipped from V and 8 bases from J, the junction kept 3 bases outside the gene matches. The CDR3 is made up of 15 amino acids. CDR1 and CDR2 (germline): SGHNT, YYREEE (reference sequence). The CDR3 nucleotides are TGTGCCAGCAGCTTGGCGGCTAGCGGGGGGGATGAGCAGTTCTTC. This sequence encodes CASSLAASGGDEQFF.

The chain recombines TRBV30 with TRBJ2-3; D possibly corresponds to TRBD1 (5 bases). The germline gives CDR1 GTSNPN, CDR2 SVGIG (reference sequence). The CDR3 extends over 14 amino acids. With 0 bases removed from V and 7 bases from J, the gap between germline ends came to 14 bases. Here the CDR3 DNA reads TGTGCCTGGAGTGTTACAGGAATGTCGAATACGCAGTATTTT. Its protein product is CAWSVTGMSNTQYF.

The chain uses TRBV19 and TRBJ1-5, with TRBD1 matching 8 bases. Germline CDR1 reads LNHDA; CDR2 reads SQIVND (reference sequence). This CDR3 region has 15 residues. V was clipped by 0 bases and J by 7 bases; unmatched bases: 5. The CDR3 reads CASSIENRGGQPQHF. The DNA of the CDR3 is TGTGCCAGTAGTATAGAAAACAGGGGGGGACAGCCCCAGCATTTT.

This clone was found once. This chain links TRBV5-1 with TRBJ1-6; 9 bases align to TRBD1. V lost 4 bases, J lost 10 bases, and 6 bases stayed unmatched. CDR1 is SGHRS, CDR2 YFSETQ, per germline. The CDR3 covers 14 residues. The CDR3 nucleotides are TGCGCCAGCAGCACAAGGACAGGGGACTCACCCCTCCACTTT. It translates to CASSTRTGDSPLHF.

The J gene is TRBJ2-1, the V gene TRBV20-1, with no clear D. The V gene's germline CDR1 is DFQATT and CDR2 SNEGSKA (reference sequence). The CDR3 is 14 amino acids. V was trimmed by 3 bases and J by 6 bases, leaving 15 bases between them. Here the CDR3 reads CSASDGSYTNEQFF. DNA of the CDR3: TGCAGTGCTAGTGACGGGTCCTATACCAATGAGCAGTTCTTC.

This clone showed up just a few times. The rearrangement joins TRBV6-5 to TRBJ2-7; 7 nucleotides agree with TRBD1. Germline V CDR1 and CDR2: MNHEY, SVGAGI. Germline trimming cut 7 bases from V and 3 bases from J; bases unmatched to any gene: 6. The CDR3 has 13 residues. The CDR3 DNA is TGTGCCAGCAATGGGACAGCATACTACGAGCAGTACTTC. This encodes CASNGTAYYEQYF.